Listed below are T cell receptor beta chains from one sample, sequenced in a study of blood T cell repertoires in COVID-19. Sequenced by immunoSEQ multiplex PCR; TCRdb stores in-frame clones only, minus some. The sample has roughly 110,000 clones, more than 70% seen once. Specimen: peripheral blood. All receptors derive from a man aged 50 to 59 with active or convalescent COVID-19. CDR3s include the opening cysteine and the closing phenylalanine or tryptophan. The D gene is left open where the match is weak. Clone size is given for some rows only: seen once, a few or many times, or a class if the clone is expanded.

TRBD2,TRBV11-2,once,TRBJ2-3,CASSRLVAGGDTQYF,TGTGCCAGCAGTCGCTTAGTAGCGGGAGGGGATACGCAGTATTTT
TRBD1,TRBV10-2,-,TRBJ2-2,CASSAGQGITGELFF,TGCGCCAGCAGTGCGGGACAGGGGATCACCGGGGAGCTGTTTTTT
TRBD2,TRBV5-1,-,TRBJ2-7,CASSLGPSGTGGVSYEQYF,TGCGCCAGCAGCTTGGGGCCTAGCGGGACCGGCGGGGTGAGCTACGAGCAGTACTTC
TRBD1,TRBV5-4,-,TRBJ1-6,CASRLDRENSPLHF,TGTGCCAGCAGGTTGGACAGGGAGAATTCACCCCTCCACTTT
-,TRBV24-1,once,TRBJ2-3,CATSDRDPGLPERTDTQYF,TGTGCCACCAGTGATCGGGACCCGGGACTCCCCGAAAGGACAGATACGCAGTATTTT
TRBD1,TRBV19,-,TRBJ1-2,CASSPGNLDRGGGGYTF,TGTGCCAGTAGTCCCGGAAACCTGGACAGGGGCGGTGGAGGCTACACCTTC
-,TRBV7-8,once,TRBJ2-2,CASSVPGRELFF,TGTGCCAGCAGCGTACCGGGGAGGGAGCTGTTTTTT
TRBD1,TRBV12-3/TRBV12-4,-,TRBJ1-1,CAGREGAGTEAFF,TGTGCCGGACGGGAGGGGGCGGGGACTGAAGCTTTCTTT
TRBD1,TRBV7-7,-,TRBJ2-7,CASSPITGAPYEQYF,TGTGCTAGCAGCCCGATCACAGGGGCCCCCTACGAGCAGTACTTC
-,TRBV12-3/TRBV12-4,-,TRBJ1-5,CASSGTRNQPQHF,TGTGCCAGCAGTGGGACAAGAAATCAGCCCCAGCATTTT
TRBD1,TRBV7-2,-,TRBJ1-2,CASSLDRLTGGYTF,TGTGCCAGCAGCTTGGACAGGTTAACGGGTGGCTACACCTTC
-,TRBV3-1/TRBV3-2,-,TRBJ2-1,CASSQSHPSDEQFF,TGTGCCAGCAGCCAATCGCACCCCTCGGATGAGCAGTTCTTC
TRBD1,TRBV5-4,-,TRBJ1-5,CASSTDRDQPQHF,TGTGCCAGCAGCACCGACAGGGATCAGCCCCAGCATTTT
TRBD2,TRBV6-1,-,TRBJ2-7,CASSEAEASGSYEQYF,TGTGCCAGCAGTGAAGCGGAGGCTAGCGGGAGTTACGAGCAGTACTTC
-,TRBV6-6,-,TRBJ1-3,CASSTSGNTIYF,TGTGCCAGCAGTACTTCTGGAAACACCATATATTTT
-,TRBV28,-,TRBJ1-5,CASSITGTNQPQHF,TGTGCCAGCAGTATCACAGGGACCAATCAGCCCCAGCATTTT
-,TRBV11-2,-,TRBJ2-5,CASSTGLQETQYF,TGTGCCAGCAGTACAGGGCTCCAAGAGACCCAGTACTTC
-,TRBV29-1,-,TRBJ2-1,CSVELDSNEQFF,TGCAGCGTTGAATTGGACAGCAATGAGCAGTTCTTC
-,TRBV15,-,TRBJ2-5,CATSRDLPPNTEKTQYF,TGTGCCACCAGCAGAGATCTGCCCCCCAATACCGAGAAGACCCAGTACTTC
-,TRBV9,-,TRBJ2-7,CASSSRVDNFYEQYF,TGTGCCAGCAGCTCCCGAGTGGACAACTTTTACGAGCAGTACTTC
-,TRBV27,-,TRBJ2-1,CASNHQGGEQFF,TGTGCCAGCAACCATCAGGGGGGTGAGCAGTTCTTC
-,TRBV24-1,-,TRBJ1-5,CATSDIRAPDYYSNQPQHF,TGTGCCACCAGTGATATCCGGGCCCCAGACTATTATAGCAATCAGCCCCAGCATTTT
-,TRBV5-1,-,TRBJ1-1,CASSLSGGGWNTEAFF,TGCGCCAGCAGCTTGTCGGGAGGAGGTTGGAACACTGAAGCTTTCTTT
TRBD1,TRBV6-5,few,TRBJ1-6,CASSYSGTGDSPLHF,TGTGCCAGCAGTTACTCCGGGACAGGGGATTCACCCCTCCACTTT
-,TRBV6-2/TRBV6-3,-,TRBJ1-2,CASSYQGRRGYTF,TGTGCCAGCAGTTACCAGGGCAGGCGAGGCTACACCTTC
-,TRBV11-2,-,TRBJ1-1,CASSLPGPEAFF,TGTGCCAGCAGCCTTCCGGGTCCCGAAGCTTTCTTT
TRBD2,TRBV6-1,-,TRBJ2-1,CASSEEREVNEQFF,TGTGCCAGCAGTGAGGAGCGGGAGGTAAATGAGCAGTTCTTC
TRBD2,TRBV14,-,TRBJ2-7,CASSQTSGFVEQYF,TGTGCCAGCAGCCAAACTAGCGGGTTCGTCGAGCAGTACTTC
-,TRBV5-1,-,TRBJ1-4,CASSPKGHPNYEKLFF,TGCGCCAGCAGCCCAAAGGGACACCCAAACTATGAAAAACTGTTTTTT
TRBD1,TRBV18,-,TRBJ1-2,CASSPGQGGAGAGYTF,TGTGCCAGCTCACCAGGACAGGGGGGCGCTGGAGCTGGCTACACCTTC
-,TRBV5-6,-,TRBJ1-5,CASSKGGIAQPQHF,TGTGCCAGCAGCAAGGGAGGGATCGCTCAGCCCCAGCATTTT
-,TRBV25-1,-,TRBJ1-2,CASSTWGGDYGYTF,TGTGCCAGCAGTACTTGGGGAGGGGACTATGGCTACACCTTC
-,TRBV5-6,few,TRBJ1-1,CASSGGGRAFF,TGTGCCAGCAGCGGCGGGGGGCGAGCTTTCTTT
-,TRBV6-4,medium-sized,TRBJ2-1,CASSDETAAANEQFF,TGTGCCAGCAGTGACGAGACCGCCGCGGCCAATGAGCAGTTCTTC
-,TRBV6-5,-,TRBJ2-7,CASSSPYEQYF,TGTGCCAGCAGCTCTCCTTACGAGCAGTACTTC
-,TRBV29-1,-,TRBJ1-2,CSVDHLGRGAYGYTF,TGCAGCGTCGACCACCTGGGCAGGGGTGCCTATGGCTACACCTTC
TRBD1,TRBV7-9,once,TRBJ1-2,CASSAWTGLDYGYTF,TGTGCCAGCAGCGCCTGGACAGGGTTGGACTATGGCTACACCTTC
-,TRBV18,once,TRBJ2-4,CASSPVAVEGEYF,TGTGCCAGCTCACCGGTAGCGGTGGAAGGGGAGTACTTC
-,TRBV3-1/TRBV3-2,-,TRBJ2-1,CASSQGPSLSYNEQFF,TGTGCCAGCAGCCAAGGTCCTAGCTTGTCCTACAATGAGCAGTTCTTC
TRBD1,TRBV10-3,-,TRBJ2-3,CAIRPGQGPTDTQYF,TGTGCCATCAGACCTGGACAGGGACCCACAGATACGCAGTATTTT
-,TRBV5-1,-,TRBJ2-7,CASSFSRTQGEQYF,TGCGCCAGCAGCTTTTCCAGGACCCAGGGCGAGCAGTACTTC
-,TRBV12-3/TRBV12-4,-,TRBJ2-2,CASSFQANGELFF,TGTGCCAGCAGTTTCCAGGCCAACGGGGAGCTGTTTTTT
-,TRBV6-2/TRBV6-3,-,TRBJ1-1,CASSLGPNTEAFF,TGTGCCAGCAGCTTGGGCCCTAACACTGAAGCTTTCTTT
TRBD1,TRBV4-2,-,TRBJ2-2,CASSQGDRGPANTGELFF,TGTGCCAGCAGCCAAGGGGACAGGGGGCCCGCGAACACCGGGGAGCTGTTTTTT
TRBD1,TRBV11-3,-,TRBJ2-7,CASSLDDRGNEQYF,TGTGCCAGCAGCTTAGACGACAGGGGAAACGAGCAGTACTTC
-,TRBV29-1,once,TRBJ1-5,CSVADGRDQPQHF,TGCAGCGTTGCAGACGGCAGGGATCAGCCCCAGCATTTT
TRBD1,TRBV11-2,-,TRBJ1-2,CASSRQGDPLYGYTF,TGTGCCAGCAGCCGACAGGGCGACCCGCTCTATGGCTACACCTTC
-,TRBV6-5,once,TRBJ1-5,CASRQGYLSNQPQHF,TGTGCCAGCAGACAGGGTTATCTAAGCAATCAGCCCCAGCATTTT
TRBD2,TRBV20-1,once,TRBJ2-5,CSASLSGSWAQETQYF,TGCAGTGCTAGTCTTAGCGGGAGTTGGGCCCAAGAGACCCAGTACTTC
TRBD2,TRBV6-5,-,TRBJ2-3,CASSYSGTRTDTQYF,TGTGCCAGCAGTTACTCGGGGACTAGAACAGATACGCAGTATTTT
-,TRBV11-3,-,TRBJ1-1,CASSREQGAEAFF,TGTGCCAGCAGTCGGGAACAGGGCGCTGAAGCTTTCTTT
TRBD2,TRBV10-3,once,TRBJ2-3,CAISRNIAGNSDTQYF,TGTGCCATCAGTCGCAATATAGCGGGAAATTCAGATACGCAGTATTTT
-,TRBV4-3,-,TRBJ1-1,CASSRQATENTEAFF,TGCGCCAGCAGCCGTCAGGCCACAGAAAACACTGAAGCTTTCTTT
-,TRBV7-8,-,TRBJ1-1,CASSLVPGGRGEEAFF,TGTGCCAGCAGCTTAGTCCCCGGGGGGAGGGGGGAGGAAGCTTTCTTT
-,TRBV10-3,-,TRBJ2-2,CAISGAATGELFF,TGTGCCATCAGTGGGGCCGCCACCGGGGAGCTGTTTTTT